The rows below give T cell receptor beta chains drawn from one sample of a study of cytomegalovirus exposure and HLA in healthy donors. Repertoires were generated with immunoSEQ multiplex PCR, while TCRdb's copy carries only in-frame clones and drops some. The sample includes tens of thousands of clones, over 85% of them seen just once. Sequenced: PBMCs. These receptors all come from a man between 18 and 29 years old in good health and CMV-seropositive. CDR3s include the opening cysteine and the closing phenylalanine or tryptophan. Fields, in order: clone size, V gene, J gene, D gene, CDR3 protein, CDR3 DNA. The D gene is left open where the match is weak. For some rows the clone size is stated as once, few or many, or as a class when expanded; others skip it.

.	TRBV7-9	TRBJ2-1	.	CASSLGGPGAGPSYNEQFF	TGTGCCAGCAGCTTAGGAGGGCCAGGAGCGGGCCCCTCCTACAATGAGCAGTTCTTC
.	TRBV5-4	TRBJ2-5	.	CASSADVRGGRETQYF	TGTGCCAGCAGCGCGGACGTCAGGGGCGGTAGGGAGACCCAGTACTTC
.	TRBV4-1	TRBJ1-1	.	CASSQEAGGRTEAFF	TGCGCCAGCAGCCAAGAAGCCGGAGGTAGGACTGAAGCTTTCTTT
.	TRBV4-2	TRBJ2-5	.	CASSQDRRGPGQETQYF	TGTGCCAGCAGCCAAGATAGGAGGGGGCCTGGCCAGGAGACCCAGTACTTC
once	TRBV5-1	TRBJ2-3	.	CASSLAWAGSTDTQYF	TGCGCCAGCAGCTTGGCCTGGGCAGGCAGCACAGATACGCAGTATTTT
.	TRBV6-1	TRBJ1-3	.	CASKPNSGNTIYF	TGTGCAAGTAAGCCTAACTCTGGAAACACCATATATTTT
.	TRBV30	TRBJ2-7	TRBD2	CACAGLAGSSLSYEQYF	TGTGCCTGCGCGGGACTAGCGGGGTCCTCACTCTCCTACGAGCAGTACTTC
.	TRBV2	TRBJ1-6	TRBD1	CASSGGQDNSPLHF	TGTGCCAGCAGTGGGGGACAGGATAATTCACCCCTCCACTTT
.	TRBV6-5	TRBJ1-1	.	CASTPAGKSLAFF	TGTGCCAGCACCCCAGCGGGGAAGTCCTTAGCTTTCTTT
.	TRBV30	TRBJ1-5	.	CAWRQGGSNQPQHF	TGTGCCTGGAGACAGGGTGGTAGCAATCAGCCCCAGCATTTT
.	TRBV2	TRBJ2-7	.	CATSDSIRREQYF	TGTGCCACTTCGGACTCGATTCGACGGGAGCAGTACTTC
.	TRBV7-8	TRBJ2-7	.	CASSLVGARYEQYF	TGTGCCAGCAGCTTAGTAGGGGCCCGGTACGAGCAGTACTTC
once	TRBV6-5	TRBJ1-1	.	CASSSVVYGNTEAFF	TGTGCCAGCAGTTCGGTCGTCTACGGGAACACTGAAGCTTTCTTT
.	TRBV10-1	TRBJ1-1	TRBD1	CASSEQGTMSEAFF	TGCGCCAGCAGCGAACAGGGGACGATGTCTGAAGCTTTCTTT
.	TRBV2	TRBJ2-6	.	CASSQTGANVLTF	TGTGCCAGCAGTCAGACTGGGGCCAACGTCCTGACTTTC
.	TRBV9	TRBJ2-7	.	CASSVGTNRVKEEQYF	TGTGCCAGCAGCGTAGGGACCAACAGGGTAAAAGAGGAGCAGTACTTC
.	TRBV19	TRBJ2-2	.	CASSPIGGNTGELFF	TGTGCCAGTAGTCCGATCGGGGGAAACACCGGGGAGCTGTTTTTT
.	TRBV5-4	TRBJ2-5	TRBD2	CASSLTSGQETQYF	TGTGCCAGCAGCTTGACTAGCGGACAAGAGACCCAGTACTTC
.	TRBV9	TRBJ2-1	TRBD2	CASSVGLAGNNNEQFF	TGTGCCAGCAGCGTAGGGCTAGCGGGGAATAACAATGAGCAGTTCTTC
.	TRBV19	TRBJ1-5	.	CASRQLAGSNQPQHF	TGTGCCAGTAGGCAGCTGGCGGGGAGCAATCAGCCCCAGCATTTT
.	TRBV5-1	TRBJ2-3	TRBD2	CASSLVGPWGTSGVTDTQYF	TGCGCCAGCAGCTTGGTAGGGCCCTGGGGGACTAGCGGGGTCACAGATACGCAGTATTTT
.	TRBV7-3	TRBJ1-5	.	CASSLYCSNQPQHF	TGTGCCAGCAGCTTATATTGTAGCAATCAGCCCCAGCATTTT
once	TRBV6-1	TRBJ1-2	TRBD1	CASTRTGGIYGYTF	TGTGCCAGCACCCGGACAGGGGGGATCTATGGCTACACCTTC
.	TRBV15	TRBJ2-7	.	CATSRSNGDYEQYF	TGTGCCACCAGCAGATCCAACGGGGACTACGAGCAGTACTTC
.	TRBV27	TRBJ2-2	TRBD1	CASSLTGVLNTGELFF	TGTGCCAGCAGTCTGACAGGGGTATTGAACACCGGGGAGCTGTTTTTT
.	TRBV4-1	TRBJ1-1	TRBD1	CASSPRTGETEAFF	TGCGCCAGCAGCCCGCGGACAGGGGAAACTGAAGCTTTCTTT
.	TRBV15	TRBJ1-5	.	CATSRVATGLQPQHF	TGTGCCACCAGCAGAGTGGCAACAGGGCTACAGCCCCAGCATTTT
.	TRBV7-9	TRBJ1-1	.	CASSQTPQGTEAFF	TGTGCCAGCAGCCAAACCCCGCAGGGGACTGAAGCTTTCTTT
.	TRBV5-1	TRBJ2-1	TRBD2	CASSVPGLALNEQFF	TGCGCCAGCAGCGTTCCGGGACTAGCTTTGAATGAGCAGTTCTTC
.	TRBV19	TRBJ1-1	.	CASSIGQMNTEAFF	TGTGCCAGTAGTATAGGACAAATGAACACTGAAGCTTTCTTT
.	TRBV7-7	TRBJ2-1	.	CASSLGAARPNEQFF	TGTGCCAGCAGCTTAGGGGCAGCCAGGCCCAATGAGCAGTTCTTC
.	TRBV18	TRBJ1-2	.	CASSSRDTVNYGYTF	TGTGCCAGCTCAAGTCGGGATACAGTGAACTATGGCTACACCTTC
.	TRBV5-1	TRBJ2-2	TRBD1	CASSPYEGQASTGELFF	TGCGCCAGCAGCCCTTACGAGGGACAGGCAAGCACCGGGGAGCTGTTTTTT
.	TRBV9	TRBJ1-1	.	CASSVATMGSTEAFF	TGTGCCAGCAGCGTAGCTACGATGGGCTCCACTGAAGCTTTCTTT
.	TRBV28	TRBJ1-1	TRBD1	CATGPDRSLNTEAFF	TGTGCCACCGGGCCGGACAGGAGTTTGAACACTGAAGCTTTCTTT
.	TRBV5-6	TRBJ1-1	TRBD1	CASSLAQGARGVKTEAFF	TGTGCCAGCAGCCTGGCACAGGGGGCGCGAGGTGTGAAAACTGAAGCTTTCTTT
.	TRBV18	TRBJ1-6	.	CASSASAAPLHF	TGTGCCAGCTCAGCCAGCGCAGCACCCCTCCACTTT
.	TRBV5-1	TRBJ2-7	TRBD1	CASSLDGTGGNEQYF	TGCGCCAGCAGCCTTGACGGGACAGGAGGTAACGAGCAGTACTTC
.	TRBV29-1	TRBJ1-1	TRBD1	CSVLGQGSAFF	TGCAGCGTTTTAGGACAGGGGTCGGCTTTCTTT
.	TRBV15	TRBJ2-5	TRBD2	CATSRDRGVETQYF	TGTGCCACCAGCAGAGATCGGGGGGTTGAGACCCAGTACTTC
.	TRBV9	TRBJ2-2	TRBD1	CASSDAGTGDPGELFF	TGTGCCAGCAGCGACGCCGGGACAGGTGATCCCGGGGAGCTGTTTTTT
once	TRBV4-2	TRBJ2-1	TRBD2	CASSQDPSASGVYNEQFF	TGTGCCAGCAGCCAAGATCCCTCGGCTAGCGGGGTCTACAATGAGCAGTTCTTC
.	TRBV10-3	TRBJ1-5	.	CAISDRAGGNNQPQHF	TGTGCCATCAGTGATAGGGCAGGAGGTAACAATCAGCCCCAGCATTTT
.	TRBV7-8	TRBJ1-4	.	CASSLDGGVEEKLFF	TGTGCCAGCAGCTTAGATGGGGGCGTAGAAGAAAAACTGTTTTTT
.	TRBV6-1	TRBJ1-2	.	CASSAAGVLNGYTF	TGTGCCAGCAGTGCGGCAGGGGTTCTCAATGGCTACACCTTC
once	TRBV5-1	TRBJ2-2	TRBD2	CASSLAGGSPGELFF	TGCGCCAGCAGCTTAGCGGGAGGATCACCCGGGGAGCTGTTTTTT
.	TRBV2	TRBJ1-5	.	CASSRGSGNQPQHF	TGTGCCAGCAGCCGGGGATCGGGCAATCAGCCCCAGCATTTT
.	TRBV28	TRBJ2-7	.	CASSLQQYEQYF	TGTGCCAGCAGTTTACAACAGTACGAGCAGTACTTC
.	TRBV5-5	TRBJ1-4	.	CASSLAGLPTNEKLFF	TGTGCCAGCAGCTTGGCAGGGTTACCAACTAATGAAAAACTGTTTTTT
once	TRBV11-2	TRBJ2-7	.	CASEERGGYEQYF	TGTGCCAGCGAGGAGAGAGGTGGTTACGAGCAGTACTTC
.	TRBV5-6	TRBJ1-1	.	CASSPGNDAKAFF	TGTGCCAGCAGCCCGGGGAACGATGCTAAAGCTTTCTTT
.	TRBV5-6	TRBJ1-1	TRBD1	CASQGQGSYAEAFF	TGTGCCAGCCAGGGACAGGGTTCGTATGCCGAAGCTTTCTTT
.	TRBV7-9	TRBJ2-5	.	CASSLQAGRTETQYF	TGTGCCAGCAGCTTACAAGCGGGTAGGACGGAGACCCAGTACTTC
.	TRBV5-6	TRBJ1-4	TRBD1	CASSPGTGGEKLFF	TGTGCCAGCAGCCCCGGGACAGGGGGGGAGAAACTGTTTTTT
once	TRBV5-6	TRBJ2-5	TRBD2	CASSLRLAGKETQYF	TGTGCCAGCAGCTTGAGGCTAGCGGGAAAAGAGACCCAGTACTTC